A selection of T cell receptor beta chains follows, all from one sample in a study of cytotoxic CD8 clonotypes in ibrutinib-treated CLL. Sequencing was performed with immunoSEQ multiplex PCR; in TCRdb, only in-frame clones are kept and a portion is missing. This table holds over 140,000 clones, more than 70% found once. The sequencing here drew on PBMCs, taken after 36 months of ibrutinib treatment. These TCRs come from a human donor with chronic lymphocytic leukemia. Both conserved end residues are part of each CDR3. D genes are given only for firm matches. Clone sizes are given selectively: once, few, many, or a class where the clone is expanded.

cdr3_nt cdr3_aa v_call clone_size j_call d_call
TGCGCCAGCAGCCTAGACAGGGCTGGGGTTTATGGCTACACCTTC CASSLDRAGVYGYTF TRBV5-1 . TRBJ1-2 TRBD1
TGTGCCTGGGAATTGGCAGGGAACTCTGGAAACACCATATATTTT CAWELAGNSGNTIYF TRBV30 . TRBJ1-3 .
TGCGCCAGCAGCTTGGACAGGGGGCTAGAGACCCAGTACTTC CASSLDRGLETQYF TRBV5-1 once TRBJ2-5 TRBD1
TGTGCCAGCAGTTTGGGACAGGGAAATTCACCCCTCCACTTT CASSLGQGNSPLHF TRBV5-6 few TRBJ1-6 TRBD1
TGTGCCAGCAGCCTCGTTGGACAGTTCTCTGGAAACACCATATATTTT CASSLVGQFSGNTIYF TRBV5-6 . TRBJ1-3 .
TGTGCCAGTAGTCGCTGGGCAACTAATGAAAAACTGTTTTTT CASSRWATNEKLFF TRBV19 . TRBJ1-4 .
TGTGCCATCAGTGAGGAAGGGGTCGGGGCCAACGTCCTGACTTTC CAISEEGVGANVLTF TRBV10-3 . TRBJ2-6 .
TGTGCCTGGAGTGTACAACAGGGCCTAATGAACACTGAAGCTTTCTTT CAWSVQQGLMNTEAFF TRBV30 . TRBJ1-1 .
TGCGCCAGCAGTTCAATGACCGGGGACACCATATATTTT CASSSMTGDTIYF TRBV5-1 once TRBJ1-3 .
TGTGCCATCAGCCAACAGGGGGCCCGGGGCGGTGCGGTTTTCGAAGCGTACTTC CAISQQGARGGAVFEAYF TRBV10-3 . TRBJ2-7 TRBD1
TGTGCCAGCAGCCTGGACAGTAACTATGGCTACACCTTC CASSLDSNYGYTF TRBV5-6 . TRBJ1-2 .
TGTGCCAGCTCCCCCACCGGGACGGCCCCTGGCGAGCAGTACTTC CASSPTGTAPGEQYF TRBV18 . TRBJ2-7 .
TGCGCCAGCAGTGCACCCCAGGGGACAGACCATCAGCCCCAGCATTTT CASSAPQGTDHQPQHF TRBV23-1 . TRBJ1-5 TRBD1
TGTGCCAGCAGCTTAGTAGCGGGAGAGGTCTTC CASSLVAGEVF TRBV7-9 . TRBJ2-7 TRBD2
TGCGCCAGCAGCCTAGATTCGTTCTATGGCTACACCTTC CASSLDSFYGYTF TRBV5-1 few TRBJ1-2 .
TGTGCCAGCAGCGCTGGGACGAGGTTCAGCTCACCCCTCCACTTT CASSAGTRFSSPLHF TRBV9 . TRBJ1-6 .
TGTGCCTGGAGTGTGGGGACAGGGAAAGCTTTCTTT CAWSVGTGKAFF TRBV30 few TRBJ1-1 TRBD1
TGCGCCAGCAGCTTGGCCCGTGTAGGGGAGGGTGAAAAACTGTTTTTT CASSLARVGEGEKLFF TRBV5-1 . TRBJ1-4 .
TGTGCCACCAGCCCGACAGTGCGTCCGAACAATGAGCAGTTCTTC CATSPTVRPNNEQFF TRBV15 . TRBJ2-1 .
TGCGCCAGCAGTCAAGGGACAGGTAATTACGAGCAGTACTTC CASSQGTGNYEQYF TRBV5-1 . TRBJ2-7 TRBD1
TGTGCCAGCAGTTTAGGGGACAGGGCCACCTACGAGCAGTACTTC CASSLGDRATYEQYF TRBV28 . TRBJ2-7 TRBD1
TGCAGCGTTGAAGCCCCAAAGGGGGCGAAAGATACGCAGTATTTT CSVEAPKGAKDTQYF TRBV29-1 . TRBJ2-3 TRBD1
TGTGCCACCAGTCCCAACCTCCCAATAGCCAAAAACATTCAGTACTTC CATSPNLPIAKNIQYF TRBV15 . TRBJ2-4 .
TGTGCCAGCAGCCCCGGGGGTGGAGAGACCCAGTACTTC CASSPGGGETQYF TRBV11-3 . TRBJ2-5 .
TGTGCCAGCAGTGGACAGGTCCACACTGAAGCTTTCTTT CASSGQVHTEAFF TRBV2 . TRBJ1-1 .
TGTGCCAGCAGTTTTACGGGACAGCGGATCGGGCAGTTCTTC CASSFTGQRIGQFF TRBV28 . TRBJ2-1 TRBD1
TGTGCCAGCAGCCCCAGGACTAGCGGGAGTTTCAATGAGCAGTTCTTC CASSPRTSGSFNEQFF TRBV9 . TRBJ2-1 TRBD2
TGTGCCAGCAGCTCTATTGTAGGCTCCTACAATGAGCAGTTCTTC CASSSIVGSYNEQFF TRBV7-9 . TRBJ2-1 .
TGCGCCAGCAGACATACTAGTACCGATACGCAGTATTTT CASRHTSTDTQYF TRBV5-1 . TRBJ2-3 .